The clone carrying this T cell receptor (beta chain) has ten or more counts. Its specificity is unknown. The data are from a study of spatial heterogeneity in lung cancer. General study results and limits: Compared with follow-up, resection was when ubiquitous expanded tumor TCRs appeared in blood more.

TCRdb re-analysed the 5' RACE reads in MiXCR, keeping a single row per CDR3 protein. This table has tens of thousands of distinct CDR3 sequences, approximately 12% appearing once. The time point denotes: sample taken at primary tumor resection. Researchers sequenced whole RNA taken from tumor, nontumor lung or frozen PBMC without sorting. The donors, 72 patients with untreated early-stage non-small cell lung cancer, provided the samples. This CDR3 comprises 14 residues. The germline gives CDR1 SGHRS, CDR2 YFSETQ. Trimming pared 2 bases from V and 1 base from J, leaving 9 bases between. The sequence derives from a male donor with early-stage non-small cell lung cancer. The sample here was PBMCs, taken at surgery. This sequence joins TRBV5-1 and TRBJ1-1; D not certain. The CDR3 sequence: CASSLYGENTEAFF. Here the CDR3 DNA reads TGCGCCAGCAGCTTATATGGGGAGAACACTGAAGCTTTCTTT.